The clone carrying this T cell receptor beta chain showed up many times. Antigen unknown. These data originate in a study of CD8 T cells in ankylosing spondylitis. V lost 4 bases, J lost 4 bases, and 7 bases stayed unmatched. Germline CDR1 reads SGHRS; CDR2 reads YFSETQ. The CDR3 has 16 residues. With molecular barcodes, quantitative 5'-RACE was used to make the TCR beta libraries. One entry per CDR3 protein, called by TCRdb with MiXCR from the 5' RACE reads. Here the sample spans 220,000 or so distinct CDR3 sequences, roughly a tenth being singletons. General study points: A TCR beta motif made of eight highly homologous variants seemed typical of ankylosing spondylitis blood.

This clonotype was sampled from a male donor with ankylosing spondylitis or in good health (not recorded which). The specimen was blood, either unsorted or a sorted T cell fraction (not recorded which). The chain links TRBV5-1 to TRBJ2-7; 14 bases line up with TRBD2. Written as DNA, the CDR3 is TGCGCCAGCAGCGGTGGACTAGCGGGGGGAACTTACGAGCAGTACTTC. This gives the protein CASSGGLAGGTYEQYF.